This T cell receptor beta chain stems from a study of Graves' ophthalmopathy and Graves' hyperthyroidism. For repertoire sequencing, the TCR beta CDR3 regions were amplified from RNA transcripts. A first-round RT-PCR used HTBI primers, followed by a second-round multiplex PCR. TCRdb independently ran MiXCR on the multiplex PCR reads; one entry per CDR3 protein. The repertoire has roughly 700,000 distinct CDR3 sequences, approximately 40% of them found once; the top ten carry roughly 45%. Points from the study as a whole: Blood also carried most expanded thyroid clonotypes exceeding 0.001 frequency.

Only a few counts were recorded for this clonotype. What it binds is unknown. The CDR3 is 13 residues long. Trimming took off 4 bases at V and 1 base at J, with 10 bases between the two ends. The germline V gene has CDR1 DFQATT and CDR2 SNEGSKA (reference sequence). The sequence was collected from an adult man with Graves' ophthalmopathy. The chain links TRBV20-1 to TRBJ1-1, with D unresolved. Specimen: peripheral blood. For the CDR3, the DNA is TGCAGTGCTACCCCCCCTTCGAACACTGAAGCTTTCTTT. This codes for CSATPPSNTEAFF.